The rows below give T cell receptor beta chains drawn from one sample of a study of blood T cell repertoires in COVID-19. Produced via immunoSEQ multiplex PCR; TCRdb's table is partial and in-frame only. The sample contains 200,000 to 300,000 clones, about nine tenths of which appear only once. Specimen: peripheral blood. Source of these receptors: a man aged 55 to 70 who had recovered from COVID-19. Both conserved end residues are part of each CDR3. A D gene is named only where the DNA matches it firmly. Rows may omit the clone size; those that give it use once, few, many or a size class.

D gene | J gene | V gene | clone size | CDR3 protein | CDR3 DNA
TRBD1 | TRBJ1-2 | TRBV7-9 | - | CASSFGTEAGYTF | TGTGCCAGCAGCTTTGGGACAGAGGCTGGCTACACCTTC
- | TRBJ2-2 | TRBV6-5 | - | CASNRNAADTGELFF | TGTGCCAGCAATCGAAATGCGGCCGACACCGGGGAGCTGTTTTTT
- | TRBJ1-1 | TRBV18 | - | CASSPRILGTEAFF | TGTGCCAGCTCACCGCGGATCCTGGGCACTGAAGCTTTCTTT
- | TRBJ1-1 | TRBV12-2 | - | CASRLDRGPTEAFF | TGTGCAAGTCGCTTAGACAGGGGGCCAACTGAAGCTTTCTTT
TRBD1 | TRBJ1-4 | TRBV5-1 | - | CASSAIGIRGTGGDKLFF | TGCGCCAGCAGCGCCATCGGTATCCGGGGGACAGGTGGGGATAAACTGTTTTTT
- | TRBJ1-1 | TRBV6-5 | - | CASSQSVPGEAFF | TGTGCCAGCAGTCAATCCGTCCCAGGGGAGGCTTTCTTT
- | TRBJ2-1 | TRBV4-2 | - | CASRASANSYNEQFF | TGTGCCAGCAGAGCTAGCGCTAACTCCTACAATGAGCAGTTCTTC
- | TRBJ2-2 | TRBV30 | - | CAWSVYKHTGELFF | TGTGCCTGGAGTGTTTACAAACACACCGGGGAGCTGTTTTTT
TRBD2 | TRBJ2-2 | TRBV9 | - | CASSSRLAGGNTGELFF | TGTGCCAGCAGCTCACGACTAGCGGGGGGGAACACCGGGGAGCTGTTTTTT
- | TRBJ2-7 | TRBV6-5 | - | CASGSGKSGTYEQYF | TGTGCCAGCGGGTCGGGCAAAAGCGGTACCTACGAGCAGTACTTC
- | TRBJ1-1 | TRBV6-5 | - | CASSRAQGEAFF | TGTGCCAGCAGTCGCGCTCAGGGTGAAGCTTTCTTT
- | TRBJ2-7 | TRBV30 | - | CAWSRRVSYEQYF | TGTGCCTGGAGTAGGAGGGTAAGCTACGAGCAGTACTTC
- | TRBJ2-3 | TRBV24-1 | once | CATSDATMVSGTDTQYF | TGTGCCACCAGTGATGCCACGATGGTGTCGGGCACAGATACGCAGTATTTT
- | TRBJ2-4 | TRBV27 | - | CASRKSRDLTYIQYF | TGTGCCAGCAGAAAAAGCCGGGACTTAACATACATTCAGTACTTC
- | TRBJ2-3 | TRBV9 | - | CASSVRGTDTQYF | TGTGCCAGCAGCGTGAGGGGCACAGATACGCAGTATTTT
TRBD2 | TRBJ2-1 | TRBV5-1 | - | CASSLDGLAGGPWGMTFF | TGCGCCAGCAGCTTGGATGGACTAGCGGGGGGGCCGTGGGGAATGACGTTCTTC
- | TRBJ2-1 | TRBV10-3 | - | CAISERREEQFF | TGTGCCATCAGTGAGAGGAGGGAAGAGCAGTTCTTC
- | TRBJ2-3 | TRBV19 | - | CASTRGLNTDTQYF | TGTGCCAGTACCAGGGGACTAAACACAGATACGCAGTATTTT
TRBD1 | TRBJ1-1 | TRBV7-8 | - | CASSLRDSHATEAFF | TGTGCCAGCAGCTTAAGGGACAGTCATGCCACTGAAGCTTTCTTT
TRBD1 | TRBJ1-2 | TRBV10-3 | - | CAIRRTGADYGYTF | TGTGCCATCAGACGGACAGGGGCTGACTATGGCTACACCTTC
TRBD1 | TRBJ1-4 | TRBV19 | once | CASSIDRYRGEATNEKLFF | TGTGCCAGTAGTATAGATCGGTACAGGGGAGAGGCAACTAATGAAAAACTGTTTTTT
- | TRBJ1-2 | TRBV6-6 | - | CASSVRPQSYGYTF | TGTGCCAGCAGTGTCAGGCCGCAATCCTATGGCTACACCTTC
- | TRBJ1-1 | TRBV7-9 | - | CASSLNRDNTEAFF | TGTGCCAGCAGCTTAAACAGGGATAACACTGAAGCTTTCTTT
TRBD2 | TRBJ2-1 | TRBV6-5 | - | CASIVFGEGEQFF | TGTGCCAGCATTGTTTTTGGGGAGGGGGAGCAGTTCTTC
TRBD1 | TRBJ2-7 | TRBV19 | - | CASSGDSRSYYEQYF | TGTGCCAGTAGTGGGGACAGCCGGTCCTACTACGAGCAGTACTTC
TRBD2 | TRBJ2-1 | TRBV10-3 | - | CAMSGSGSNEQFF | TGTGCCATGAGTGGTAGCGGGAGTAATGAGCAGTTCTTC
- | TRBJ2-7 | TRBV24-1 | - | CATSDSSSYEQYF | TGTGCCACCAGTGATTCTTCTTCTTACGAGCAGTACTTC
TRBD1 | TRBJ2-5 | TRBV18 | - | CASVPNRGQETQYF | TGTGCCAGCGTCCCTAACAGGGGTCAAGAGACCCAGTACTTC
- | TRBJ2-2 | TRBV2 | - | CASSSSRNTGELFF | TGTGCCAGCAGTAGTTCCAGGAACACCGGGGAGCTGTTTTTT
- | TRBJ1-2 | TRBV11-2 | once | CASRPIQGFLSYGYTF | TGTGCCAGCCGCCCGATTCAGGGTTTTTTGAGCTATGGCTACACCTTC
TRBD1 | TRBJ2-5 | TRBV5-1 | - | CASTQGVGDGETQYF | TGCGCCAGCACCCAGGGGGTCGGGGACGGGGAGACCCAGTACTTC
- | TRBJ2-2 | TRBV10-1 | - | CASRRIMNTGELFF | TGCGCCAGCAGGAGAATCATGAACACCGGGGAGCTGTTTTTT
- | TRBJ1-1 | TRBV5-6 | once | CASSQGLGEAFF | TGTGCCAGCAGTCAGGGGTTAGGTGAAGCTTTCTTT
- | TRBJ2-6 | TRBV19 | - | CASQGLSSGANVLTF | TGTGCCAGTCAGGGTCTAAGCTCTGGGGCCAACGTCCTGACTTTC
TRBD2 | TRBJ2-7 | TRBV7-9 | - | CASSSTSGAEYEQYF | TGTGCCAGCAGCTCGACTAGCGGGGCAGAGTACGAGCAGTACTTC
- | TRBJ2-7 | TRBV4-1 | - | CASSQDPPLGQAGMYEQYF | TGCGCCAGCAGCCAAGACCCTCCATTGGGTCAGGCGGGTATGTACGAGCAGTACTTC
- | TRBJ1-2 | TRBV19 | - | CASSIGFGNYGYTF | TGTGCCAGTAGTATAGGATTCGGGAACTATGGCTACACCTTC
- | TRBJ2-3 | TRBV20-1 | - | CSASPLREDTDTQYF | TGCAGTGCTAGTCCCCTCAGGGAAGATACAGATACGCAGTATTTT
TRBD1 | TRBJ2-1 | TRBV11-2 | - | CASSYTRPGGEQFF | TGTGCCAGCAGCTATACCCGACCAGGGGGTGAGCAGTTCTTC
- | TRBJ2-1 | TRBV28 | - | CASSLVRPSYNEQFF | TGTGCCAGCAGTTTGGTGAGGCCCTCCTACAATGAGCAGTTCTTC
- | TRBJ2-3 | TRBV19 | - | CATRRGLYTDTQYF | TGTGCCACGAGGCGGGGGCTCTACACAGATACGCAGTATTTT
- | TRBJ1-4 | TRBV14 | - | CASRSDKGREKLFF | TGTGCCAGCAGGTCGGACAAGGGCCGTGAAAAACTGTTTTTT
TRBD2 | TRBJ2-2 | TRBV7-9 | few | CASSLTSGGELFF | TGTGCCAGCAGCTTAACTAGCGGGGGGGAGCTGTTTTTT
TRBD2 | TRBJ2-7 | TRBV5-5 | - | CASSVTSGSNYEQYF | TGTGCCAGCAGCGTGACTAGCGGCTCAAACTACGAGCAGTACTTC
TRBD1 | TRBJ2-3 | TRBV5-1 | - | CASARTGGTDTQYF | TGCGCCAGCGCGAGGACAGGGGGCACAGATACGCAGTATTTT